Below, 22 T cell receptor beta chains from the same sample are listed, as sequenced in a study of blood T cell repertoires in COVID-19. Assay: immunoSEQ multiplex PCR; the TCRdb copy retains only in-frame clones and omits some. Here the sample spans over 50,000 clones, about 85% being singletons. The specimen sequenced was peripheral blood. The receptors were gathered from a human donor in a cohort sampled during active COVID-19.

This sequence joins TRBV9 and TRBJ2-3; weak D call: TRBD1 (6 bases). The CDR3 loop spans 15 amino acids. Germline V gives CDR1 SGDLS, CDR2 YYNGEE. V gave up 0 bases and J gave up 6 bases, with 14 bases separating them. CDR3 DNA sequence: TGTGCCAGCAGCGTAGGCCAGGGGTTGGTTGATACGCAGTATTTT. Protein product: CASSVGQGLVDTQYF.

This clone was detected only once. The chain combines TRBV4-1 with TRBJ2-4; D possibly corresponds to TRBD1 (5 bases). Germline CDR1 and CDR2: MGHRA and YSYEKL. Trimming shortened V by 3 bases and J by 0 bases, and 12 bases separated the two germline ends. The CDR3 has 16 amino acids. The CDR3 DNA sequence: TGCGCCAGCAGCCATGTGACAGACCTAGCCAAAAACATTCAGTACTTC. Its protein product is CASSHVTDLAKNIQYF.

The CDR3 protein is CAISEARTGGTDTQYF. The CDR3 nucleotides are TGTGCCATCAGTGAGGCAAGGACAGGGGGCACAGATACGCAGTATTTT. The chain combines TRBV10-3 with TRBJ2-3, with TRBD1 matching over 9 bases. The CDR3 has 16 amino acids. The germline V gene encodes CDR1 ENHRY and CDR2 SYGVKD. The J segment lost 1 base and the V segment lost 2 bases, leaving 4 bases of the junction unmatched.

The chain joins TRBV27 to TRBJ2-7; 9 nucleotides agree with TRBD2. CDR3 length: 15 amino acids. Germline V gene data show CDR1 as MNHEY and CDR2 as SMNVEV (reference sequence). Trimming cost V 7 bases and J 4 bases; bases outside gene matches: 11. The CDR3 DNA follows: TGTGCCAGCAAGGGCCGCCTAGCGGGAAAGTACGAGCAGTACTTC. Translation: CASKGRLAGKYEQYF.

In this sample, this clone turned up a few times. The rearrangement uses TRBV4-2 and TRBJ2-6; 8 bases are shared with TRBD2. This CDR3 is 18 amino acids long. With 1 base clipped from V and 0 bases from J, the junction kept 5 bases outside the gene matches. Per germline, CDR1 LGHNA and CDR2 YNFKEQ. The CDR3 region is CASSQGLAGSSGANVLTF. CDR3 bases: TGTGCCAGCAGCCAAGGGCTAGCGGGTAGCTCTGGGGCCAACGTCCTGACTTTC.

V is TRBV28 and J is TRBJ1-1; D perhaps matches TRBD1 (5 bases). Trimming removed 6 bases from V and 8 bases from J, with 19 bases in between. Germline-derived CDR1 and CDR2 are MDHEN and SYDVKM. This CDR3 is built from 14 residues. CDR3 bases: TGTGCCAGCAGCGGAGGCAGGACTGGGGGGGAAGCTTTCTTT. Its protein is CASSGGRTGGEAFF.

The rearrangement uses TRBV10-3 and TRBJ2-7; D gene uncertain. V shed 5 bases and J shed 5 bases, with 16 bases lying between them. The germline V gene has CDR1 ENHRY and CDR2 SYGVKD. The CDR3 covers 14 residues. The CDR3 DNA reads as TGTGCCATCAGTAAAGAAGCGCGAAACAACGAGCAGTACTTC. It encodes CAISKEARNNEQYF.

The genes are TRBV7-2 and TRBJ2-3; 9 nucleotides agree with TRBD2. Losses at the gene ends were 8 bases for V and 1 base for J; bases not matched to a gene: 4. Germline CDR1 is SGHTA and CDR2 is FQGNSA. The CDR3 has 14 amino acids. The CDR3, as DNA: TGTGCCAGCGGACTAGCGATGGGCACAGATACGCAGTATTTT. The encoded protein is CASGLAMGTDTQYF.

This chain connects TRBV3-1 (or the pseudogene TRBV3-2) to TRBJ1-6; TRBD1 might be the D (6 bases). Germline CDR1 and CDR2: LGHDT and YNNKEL (reference sequence). The CDR3 is 17 residues long. The ends were cut back, 0 bases at V and 10 bases at J, with 19 bases in the middle. The CDR3 region is CASSQDLRGQGFSPLHF. CDR3 nucleotides: TGTGCCAGCAGCCAAGACCTTCGAGGGCAGGGGTTCTCACCCCTCCACTTT.

The chain uses TRBV2 and TRBJ2-1, with 7 positions matching TRBD2. The CDR3 totals 13 residues. V trimming: 6 bases; J trimming: 4 bases; junction bases outside the gene matches: 3. Germline values: CDR1 SNHLY, CDR2 FYNNEI. The CDR3 protein is CASRREHYNEQFF. The CDR3, as DNA: TGTGCCAGCAGGCGGGAGCATTACAATGAGCAGTTCTTC.

The V gene is TRBV9, the J gene TRBJ1-5; D may be TRBD1 (6 bases). The CDR3 runs to 14 residues. CDR1 SGDLS and CDR2 YYNGEE come from the germline V gene. Trimming removed 3 bases at V and 3 bases at J, with 10 bases between. The CDR3 nucleotides read TGTGCCAGCAGCGATGGACAGTACAATCAGCCCCAGCATTTT. Translating it yields CASSDGQYNQPQHF.

This clone occurred a few times. The chain joins TRBV27 to TRBJ2-2, with D tentatively TRBD2 (6 bases). The CDR3 runs 13 residues. The germline V and J ends were trimmed by 2 bases and 6 bases, with 7 bases remaining between them. Germline lookup yields CDR1 MNHEY and CDR2 SMNVEV (reference sequence). CDR3 coding DNA: TGTGCCAGCAGTTTACCGGGGGCCGGGGAGCTGTTTTTT. Encoded protein: CASSLPGAGELFF.

The chain is built from TRBV19 and TRBJ2-3; TRBD2 matches 9 bases. J was trimmed by 4 bases and V by 6 bases; bases with no gene match: 11. This CDR3 contains 16 residues. In germline, CDR1 is LNHDA, CDR2 SQIVND (reference sequence). The CDR3 bases are TGTGCCAGTAGACTAGCGGGCACTCTGGAGCCAGATACGCAGTATTTT. It yields the protein CASRLAGTLEPDTQYF.

The V call is TRBV2, the J call TRBJ2-2; D gene unclear. The CDR3 contains 13 residues. The germline CDR1 and CDR2 sequences are SNHLY and FYNNEI. V lost 7 bases, J lost 5 bases, and 11 bases lay in between. CDR3 in amino acids: CASTESRTGELFF. The CDR3 coding sequence is TGTGCCAGCACTGAGTCCAGGACCGGGGAGCTGTTTTTT.

The gene calls are TRBV4-2 and TRBJ2-5; 14 positions agree with TRBD2. The V gene's germline CDR1 is LGHNA and CDR2 YNFKEQ. J lost 5 bases, V lost 1 base, and 6 bases had no gene match. CDR3 length: 17 residues. CDR3 sequence reads: CASSQGLAGGIWETQYF. DNA of the CDR3: TGTGCCAGCAGCCAAGGACTAGCGGGAGGGATTTGGGAGACCCAGTACTTC.

The CDR3 DNA sequence: TGTGCCAGCAGTTACCCGGGACTAGCGGGAGTCGAGCAGTACTTC. Protein product: CASSYPGLAGVEQYF. The chain couples TRBV6-2 or TRBV6-3 to TRBJ2-7; 14 bases are a match to TRBD2. The CDR3 spans 15 residues. Germline assignment: CDR1 MNHEY and CDR2 SVGEGT. The junction had 3 bases not matched to a gene; V was cut back by 2 bases and J by 6 bases.

J is TRBJ2-3 and V is TRBV27, with 11 bases fitting TRBD2. J lost 4 bases, V lost 6 bases, and 15 bases had no gene match. CDR1 is MNHEY and CDR2 is SMNVEV in the germline V gene (reference sequence). The CDR3 extends over 18 amino acids. The CDR3 reads CASSLLAPGTSGADTQYF. CDR3 in DNA: TGTGCCAGCAGCCTTCTCGCTCCCGGGACTAGCGGTGCAGATACGCAGTATTTT.

This chain links TRBV5-1 with TRBJ2-1, with TRBD1 identical over 7 bases. Trimming took 3 bases from V and 4 from J; bases not matched to a gene: 16. The CDR3 runs to 18 residues. Germline values: CDR1 SGHRS, CDR2 YFSETQ. In nucleotides, the CDR3 is TGCGCCAGCAGCTCCTACAGGGGTTCGAGGCTGCGTTACAATGAGCAGTTCTTC. It yields the protein CASSSYRGSRLRYNEQFF.

The rearrangement links TRBV6-2 or TRBV6-3 to TRBJ2-7; 7 positions match TRBD2. The CDR3 loop spans 14 amino acids. V was pared by 3 bases and J by 2 bases, with 4 bases of the junction left unmatched. Germline values: CDR1 MNHEY, CDR2 SVGEGT. CDR3 nucleotide sequence: TGTGCCAGCAGTTATGGCGGGAGAACCTACGAGCAGTACTTC. Its translation is CASSYGGRTYEQYF.

The V and J genes are TRBV7-8 and TRBJ2-1, with a possible D match to TRBD1 (6 bases). CDR1 is SGHVS and CDR2 is FQNEAQ in the germline V gene. The V end was cut by 3 bases, the J end by 2 bases, with 11 bases between. The CDR3 runs 15 residues. CDR3 sequence reads: CASSFQGQTYNEQFF. The CDR3 DNA reads as TGTGCCAGCAGCTTCCAGGGACAAACCTACAATGAGCAGTTCTTC.

In its sample, this clone was seen once. J is TRBJ1-1 and V is TRBV27; D unresolved. V was clipped by 6 bases and J by 8 bases, with 19 bases between them. This CDR3 contains 14 residues. Germline loops: CDR1 MNHEY, CDR2 SMNVEV (reference sequence). CDR3 nucleotide sequence: TGTGCCAGCAGCCCCCCGGGAGGTCGGGGAGAAGCTTTCTTT. Its translation: CASSPPGGRGEAFF.

The rearrangement uses TRBV5-1 and TRBJ2-1; 10 nucleotides match TRBD2. The CDR3 runs to 15 residues. Losses at the gene ends were 3 bases for V and 6 bases for J; bases not matched to a gene: 6. Germline values: CDR1 SGHRS, CDR2 YFSETQ. The CDR3 is CASSYLAGAGNEQFF. CDR3 in DNA: TGCGCCAGCAGCTACCTAGCGGGAGCGGGCAATGAGCAGTTCTTC.